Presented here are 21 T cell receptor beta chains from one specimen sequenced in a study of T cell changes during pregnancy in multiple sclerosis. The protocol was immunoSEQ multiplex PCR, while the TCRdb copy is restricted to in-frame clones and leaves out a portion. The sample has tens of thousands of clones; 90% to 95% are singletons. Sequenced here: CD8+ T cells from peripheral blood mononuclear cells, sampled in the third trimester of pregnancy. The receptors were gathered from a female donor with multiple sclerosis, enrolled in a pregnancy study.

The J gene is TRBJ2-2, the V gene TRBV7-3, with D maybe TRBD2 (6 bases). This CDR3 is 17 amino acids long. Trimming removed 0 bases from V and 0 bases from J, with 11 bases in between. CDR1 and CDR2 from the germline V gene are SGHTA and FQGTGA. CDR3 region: CASSLTDGGANTGELFF. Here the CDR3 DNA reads TGTGCCAGCAGCTTAACTGATGGCGGGGCGAACACCGGGGAGCTGTTTTTT. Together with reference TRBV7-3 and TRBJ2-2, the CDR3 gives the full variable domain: GAGVSQTPSNKVTEKGKYVELRCDPISGHTALYWYRQSLGQGPEFLIYFQGTGAADDSGLPNDRFFAVRPEGSVSTLKIQRTERGDSAVYLCASSLTDGGANTGELFFGEGSRLTVL.

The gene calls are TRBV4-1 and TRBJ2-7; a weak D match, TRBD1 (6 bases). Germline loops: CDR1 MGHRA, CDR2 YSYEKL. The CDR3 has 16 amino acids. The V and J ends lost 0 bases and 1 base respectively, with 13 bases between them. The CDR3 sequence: CASSQDMGQGSYEQYF. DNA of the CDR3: TGCGCCAGCAGCCAAGATATGGGGCAGGGGTCCTACGAGCAGTACTTC.

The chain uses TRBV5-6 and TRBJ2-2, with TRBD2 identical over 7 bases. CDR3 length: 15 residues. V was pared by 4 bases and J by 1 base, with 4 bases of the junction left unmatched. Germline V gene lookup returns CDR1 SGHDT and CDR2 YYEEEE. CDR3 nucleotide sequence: TGTGCCAGCAGCCCAGGGAGGGGGAACACCGGGGAGCTGTTTTTT. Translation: CASSPGRGNTGELFF. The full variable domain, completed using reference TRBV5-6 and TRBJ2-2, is DAGVTQSPTHLIKTRGQQVTLRCSPKSGHDTVSWYQQALGQGPQFIFQYYEEEERQRGNFPDRFSGHQFPNYSSELNVNALLLGDSALYLCASSPGRGNTGELFFGEGSRLTVL.

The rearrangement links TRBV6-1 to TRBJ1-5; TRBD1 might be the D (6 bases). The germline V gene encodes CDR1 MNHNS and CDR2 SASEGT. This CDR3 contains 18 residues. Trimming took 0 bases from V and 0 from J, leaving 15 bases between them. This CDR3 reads CASSEARHRADSNQPQHF. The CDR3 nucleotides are TGTGCCAGCAGTGAAGCCAGACACAGGGCGGATAGCAATCAGCCCCAGCATTTT.

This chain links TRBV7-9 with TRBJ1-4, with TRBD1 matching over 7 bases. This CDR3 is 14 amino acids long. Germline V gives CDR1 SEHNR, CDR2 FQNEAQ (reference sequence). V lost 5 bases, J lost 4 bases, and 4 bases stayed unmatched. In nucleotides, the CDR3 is TGTGCCAGCAGCCCAGACAGGGATAATGAAAAACTGTTTTTT. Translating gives CASSPDRDNEKLFF.

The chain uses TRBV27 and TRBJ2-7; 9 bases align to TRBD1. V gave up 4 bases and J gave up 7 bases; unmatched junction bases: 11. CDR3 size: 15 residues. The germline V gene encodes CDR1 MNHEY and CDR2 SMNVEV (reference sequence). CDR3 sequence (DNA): TGTGCCAGCAGTTCCCGACAGGGGGGAACGGGGGAGCAGTACTTC. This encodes CASSSRQGGTGEQYF.

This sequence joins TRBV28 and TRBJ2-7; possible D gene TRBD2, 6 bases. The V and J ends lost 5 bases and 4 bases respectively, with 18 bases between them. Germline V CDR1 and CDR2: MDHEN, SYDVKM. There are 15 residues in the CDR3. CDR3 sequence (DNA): TGTGCCAGCAGTCCGATACGGGGGTTAGTTTACGAGCAGTACTTC. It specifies CASSPIRGLVYEQYF.

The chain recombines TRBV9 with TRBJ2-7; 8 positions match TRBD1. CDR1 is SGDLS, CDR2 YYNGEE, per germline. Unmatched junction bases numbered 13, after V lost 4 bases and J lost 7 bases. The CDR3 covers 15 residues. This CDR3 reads CASSFSGGILGEQYF. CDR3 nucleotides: TGTGCCAGCAGCTTCTCAGGGGGCATCCTGGGAGAGCAGTACTTC.

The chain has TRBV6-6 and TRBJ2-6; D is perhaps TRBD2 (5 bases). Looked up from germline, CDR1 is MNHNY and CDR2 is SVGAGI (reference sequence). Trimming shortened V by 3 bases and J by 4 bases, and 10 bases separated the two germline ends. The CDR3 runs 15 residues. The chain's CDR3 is CASSYRERGANVLTF. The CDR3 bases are TGTGCCAGCAGTTATAGGGAGAGGGGGGCCAACGTCCTGACTTTC.

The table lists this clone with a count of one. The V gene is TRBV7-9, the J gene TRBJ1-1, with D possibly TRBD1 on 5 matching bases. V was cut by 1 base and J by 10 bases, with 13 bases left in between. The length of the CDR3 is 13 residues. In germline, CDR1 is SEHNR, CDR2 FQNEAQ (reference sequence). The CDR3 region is CASSLVDTWGAFF. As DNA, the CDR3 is TGTGCCAGCAGCTTAGTGGACACCTGGGGAGCTTTCTTT. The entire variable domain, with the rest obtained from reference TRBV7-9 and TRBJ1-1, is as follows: DTGVSQNPRHKITKRGQNVTFRCDPISEHNRLYWYRQTLGQGPEFLTYFQNEAQLEKSRLLSDRFSAERPKGSFSTLEIQRTEQGDSAMYLCASSLVDTWGAFFGQGTRLTVV.

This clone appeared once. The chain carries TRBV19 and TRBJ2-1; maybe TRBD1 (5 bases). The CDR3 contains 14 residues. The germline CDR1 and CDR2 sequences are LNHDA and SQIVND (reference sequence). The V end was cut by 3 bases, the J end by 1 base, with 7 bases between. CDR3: CASSIQGSYNEQFF. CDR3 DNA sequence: TGTGCCAGTAGTATTCAGGGATCCTACAATGAGCAGTTCTTC.

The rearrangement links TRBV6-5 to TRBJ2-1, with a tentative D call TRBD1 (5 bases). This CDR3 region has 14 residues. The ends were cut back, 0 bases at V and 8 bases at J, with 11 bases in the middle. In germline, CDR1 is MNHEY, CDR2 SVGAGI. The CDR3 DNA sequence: TGTGCCAGCAGTTACTCAAGCCTAGGGGATGAGCAGTTCTTC. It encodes CASSYSSLGDEQFF.

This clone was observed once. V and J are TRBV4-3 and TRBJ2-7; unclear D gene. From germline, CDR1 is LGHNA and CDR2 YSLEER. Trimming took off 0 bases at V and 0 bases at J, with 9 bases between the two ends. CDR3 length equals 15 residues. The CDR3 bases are TGCGCCAGCAGCCAAGAGAGGATCGGCTCCTACGAGCAGTACTTC. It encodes CASSQERIGSYEQYF.

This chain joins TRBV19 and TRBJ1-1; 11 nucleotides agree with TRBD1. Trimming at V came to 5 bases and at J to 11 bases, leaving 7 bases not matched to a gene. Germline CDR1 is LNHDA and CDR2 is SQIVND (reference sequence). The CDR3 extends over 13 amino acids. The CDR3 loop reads CASSFGQGAFAFF. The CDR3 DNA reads TGTGCCAGTAGTTTCGGACAGGGGGCTTTTGCTTTCTTT.

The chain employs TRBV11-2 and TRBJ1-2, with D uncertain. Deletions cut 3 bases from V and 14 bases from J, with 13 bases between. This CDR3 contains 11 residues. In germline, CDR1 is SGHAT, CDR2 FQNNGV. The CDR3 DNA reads TGTGCCAGCAGCTTGGGCAGCTCGTTGACCTTC. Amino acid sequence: CASSLGSSLTF.

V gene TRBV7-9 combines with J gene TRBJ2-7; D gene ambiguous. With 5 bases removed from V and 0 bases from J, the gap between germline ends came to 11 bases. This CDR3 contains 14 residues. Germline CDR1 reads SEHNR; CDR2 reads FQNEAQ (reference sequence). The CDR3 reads CASSPKTNSYEQYF. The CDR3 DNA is TGTGCCAGCAGCCCCAAGACAAACTCCTACGAGCAGTACTTC.

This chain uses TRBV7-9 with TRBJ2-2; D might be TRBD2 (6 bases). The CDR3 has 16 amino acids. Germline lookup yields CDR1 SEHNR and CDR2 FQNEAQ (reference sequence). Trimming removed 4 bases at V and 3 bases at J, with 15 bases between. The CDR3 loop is CASSSPLGRHTGELFF. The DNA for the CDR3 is TGTGCCAGCAGCTCCCCCCTAGGGAGGCACACCGGGGAGCTGTTTTTT.

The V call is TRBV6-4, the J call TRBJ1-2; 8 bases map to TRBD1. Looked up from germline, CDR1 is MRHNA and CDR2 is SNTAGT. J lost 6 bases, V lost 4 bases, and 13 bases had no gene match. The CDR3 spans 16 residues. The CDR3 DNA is TGTGCCAGCAGTGGGCATGGTACAGGGGGTATGGATGGCTACACCTTC. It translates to CASSGHGTGGMDGYTF.

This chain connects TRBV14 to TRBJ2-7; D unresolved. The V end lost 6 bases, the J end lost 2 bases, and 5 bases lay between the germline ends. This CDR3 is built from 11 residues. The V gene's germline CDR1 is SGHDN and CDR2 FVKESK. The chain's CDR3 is CASSSAYEQYF. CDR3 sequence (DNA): TGTGCCAGCAGTTCAGCCTACGAGCAGTACTTC.

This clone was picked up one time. CDR3 nucleotide sequence: TGTGCCAGCAGGAATTCCTTCCGGGACAGGGGCGTATCAGATACGCAGTATTTT. This encodes CASRNSFRDRGVSDTQYF. This chain connects TRBV2 to TRBJ2-3; 10 positions agree with TRBD1. CDR1 is SNHLY, CDR2 FYNNEI, per germline. The junction had 16 bases not matched to a gene; V was cut back by 6 bases and J by 4 bases. The CDR3 sequence is 18 residues long.

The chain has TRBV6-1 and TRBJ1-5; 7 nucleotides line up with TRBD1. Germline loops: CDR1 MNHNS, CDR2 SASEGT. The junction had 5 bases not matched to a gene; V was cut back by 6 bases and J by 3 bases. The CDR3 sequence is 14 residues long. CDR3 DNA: TGTGCCAGCAGCGAGGGGACAGACAATCAGCCCCAGCATTTT. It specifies CASSEGTDNQPQHF.